This T cell receptor (beta chain) came from a study of shared clonotypes between healthy human individuals. The assay ran at deep level. TCRdb's table, derived via immunoSEQ multiplex PCR, lists solely in-frame clones and lacks some. The sample records 800,000 to 950,000 clones, 96% being singletons. A note on this clone: The antigen remains undetermined.

CD45RO-negative, CCR7-selected cells formed the naive CD8 fraction, which excluded terminally differentiated effector memory CD45RA+ cells. Every donor, a Caucasian adult, lived in Nashville, Tennessee. Regarding the study as a whole: Non-shared clonotypes had lower generation probabilities than clonotypes shared by all four sorted-subset donors. Despite large depth, sorted-subset datasets appeared incompletely sequenced.

Germline lookup yields CDR1 MNHNS and CDR2 SASEGT. The CDR3 has 15 amino acids. The germline V and J ends were trimmed by 2 bases and 4 bases, with 15 bases remaining between them. V usage is TRBV6-1 and J usage is TRBJ2-7, with a possible D match to TRBD1 (5 bases). Sample: naive CD8+ T cells sorted from blood. This TCR came from a man aged 25 to 45 in good health. The CDR3 region is CASSELWGGYYEQYF. CDR3 DNA: TGTGCCAGCAGTGAACTCTGGGGCGGTTATTACGAGCAGTACTTC.